Sequencing of this TCR beta chain was carried out in a study of control samples from healthy donors and cancer patients. This CDR3 contains 14 residues. Germline V CDR1 and CDR2: ENHRY, SYGVKD. Trimming left V 7 bases short and J 1 base short, with 11 bases between. Assay used: immunoSEQ multiplex PCR; TCRdb lists only in-frame clones, some missing. The data hold 55,000 to 90,000 clones, with over 75% observed a single time. Material: blood. This receptor was taken from a man over 45 in good health. The V call is TRBV10-3, the J call TRBJ1-3; D not resolved. The chain's CDR3 is CAIIADMSGNTIYF. As DNA, the CDR3 is TGTGCCATCATTGCTGACATGTCTGGAAACACCATATATTTT.